The table lists the clone carrying this T cell receptor (beta chain) with a count of one. This sample is part of a study of radiation and T cells in renal cell carcinoma. Time point meaning: baseline pretreatment blood. Treatment meaning: 15 Gy SBRT to primary tumor, nephrectomy 4 weeks later. V lost 0 bases and J 0 bases, leaving 11 bases between the germline ends. Germline CDR1 reads MGHRA; CDR2 reads YSYEKL. This CDR3 has 16 amino acids. Here immunoSEQ multiplex PCR was the method, and the copy in TCRdb shows in-frame clones only, minus some. The sample shows about 91,000 clones, 70% to 85% of them seen only once.

The material sequenced was blood, taken from a patient whose treatment included radiotherapy and nephrectomy. The chain has TRBV4-1 and TRBJ1-1; D unclear. The clonotype originates from a man in his 60s with renal cell carcinoma. CDR3 DNA: TGCGCCAGCAGCCAAGATTATAGGATCATGAACACTGAAGCTTTCTTT. Encoded protein: CASSQDYRIMNTEAFF.